This T cell receptor beta chain was identified in a study of blood T cell repertoires in COVID-19. Turning to the study itself: PBMCs, B-cell-depleted T cells, or T cells provided the cDNA or gDNA that made up the material.

Sequencing was performed with immunoSEQ multiplex PCR; in TCRdb, only in-frame clones are kept and a portion is missing. Altogether more than 95,000 clones are present, approximately 79% being singletons, with the ten largest covering roughly 2.5%. Material for sequencing was peripheral blood. This clonotype was obtained from a man aged 45-60 years with acute or convalescent COVID-19.

Here the CDR3 DNA reads TGCGCCAGCAGTGAGTCGGCTGACACTGAAGCTTTCTTT. Encoded protein: CASSESADTEAFF. The chain joins TRBV10-1 to TRBJ1-1; D is ambiguous. Trimming took 0 bases from V and 3 from J, leaving 5 bases between them. In germline, CDR1 is WNHNN, CDR2 SYGVQD (reference sequence). The CDR3 runs to 13 residues.